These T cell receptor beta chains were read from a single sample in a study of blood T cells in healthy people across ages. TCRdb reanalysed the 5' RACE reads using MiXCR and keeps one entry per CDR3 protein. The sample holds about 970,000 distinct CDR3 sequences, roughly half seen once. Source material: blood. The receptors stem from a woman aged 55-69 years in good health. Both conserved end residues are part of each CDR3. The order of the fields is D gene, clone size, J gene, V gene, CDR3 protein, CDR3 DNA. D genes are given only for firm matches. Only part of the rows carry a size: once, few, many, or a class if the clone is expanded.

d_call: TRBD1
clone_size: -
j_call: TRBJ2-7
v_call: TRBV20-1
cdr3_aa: CSARQGYSYEQYF
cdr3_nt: TGCAGTGCACGACAGGGGTACTCCTACGAGCAGTACTTC

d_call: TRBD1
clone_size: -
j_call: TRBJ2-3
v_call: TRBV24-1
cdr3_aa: CATSESGTGTDTQYF
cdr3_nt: TGTGCCACCAGTGAATCAGGGACAGGGACAGATACGCAGTATTTT

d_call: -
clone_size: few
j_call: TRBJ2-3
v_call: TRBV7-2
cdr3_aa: CASSLDGKGADTQYF
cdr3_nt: TGTGCCAGCAGCTTAGACGGGAAAGGCGCAGATACGCAGTATTTT

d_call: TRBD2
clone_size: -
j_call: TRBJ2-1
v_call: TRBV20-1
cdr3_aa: CSARGTSGRRWNEQFF
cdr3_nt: TGCAGTGCTAGAGGGACTAGCGGGAGAAGGTGGAATGAGCAGTTCTTC

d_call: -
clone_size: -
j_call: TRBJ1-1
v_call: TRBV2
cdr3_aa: CASSLPQHTEAFF
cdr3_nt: TGTGCCAGCAGTCTTCCCCAACACACTGAAGCTTTCTTT

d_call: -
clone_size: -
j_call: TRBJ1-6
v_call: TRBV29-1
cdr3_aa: CSVGDRGGSPLHF
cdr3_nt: TGCAGCGTCGGGGACCGGGGTGGGTCACCCCTCCACTTT

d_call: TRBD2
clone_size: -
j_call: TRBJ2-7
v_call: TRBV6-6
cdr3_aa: CASSYRPGSGKSYEQYF
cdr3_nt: TGTGCCAGCAGTTACCGTCCCGGGAGCGGGAAATCCTACGAGCAGTACTTC

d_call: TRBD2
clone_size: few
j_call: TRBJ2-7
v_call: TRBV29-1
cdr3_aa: CSVLRLAGTTYEQYF
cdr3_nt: TGCAGCGTCCTGAGGCTAGCGGGGACCACCTACGAGCAGTACTTC

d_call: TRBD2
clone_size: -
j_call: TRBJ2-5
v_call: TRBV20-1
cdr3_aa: CSALQTSGQETQYF
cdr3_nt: TGCAGTGCTCTCCAGACTAGCGGACAAGAGACCCAGTACTTC

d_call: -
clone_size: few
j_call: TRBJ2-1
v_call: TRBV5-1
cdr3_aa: CASSFRPNGVDEQFF
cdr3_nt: TGCGCCAGCAGCTTCAGACCTAACGGAGTGGATGAGCAGTTCTTC

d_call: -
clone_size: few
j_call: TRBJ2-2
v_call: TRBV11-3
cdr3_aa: CASSPGGTGELFF
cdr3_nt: TGTGCCAGCAGTCCAGGGGGGACCGGGGAGCTGTTTTTT

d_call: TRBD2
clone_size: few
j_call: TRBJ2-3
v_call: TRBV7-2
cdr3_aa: CASSFGGSSTDTQYF
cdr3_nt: TGTGCCAGCAGCTTCGGCGGGAGTAGCACAGATACGCAGTATTTT

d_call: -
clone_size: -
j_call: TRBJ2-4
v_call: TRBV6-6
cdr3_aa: CASSPLRAKNIQYF
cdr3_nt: TGTGCCAGCAGCCCCCTCAGAGCCAAAAACATTCAGTACTTC

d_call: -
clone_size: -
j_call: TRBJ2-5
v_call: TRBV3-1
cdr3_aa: CASSQDLRLILSETQYF
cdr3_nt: TGTGCCAGCAGCCAAGATCTGAGGCTAATTCTTTCGGAGACCCAGTACTTC

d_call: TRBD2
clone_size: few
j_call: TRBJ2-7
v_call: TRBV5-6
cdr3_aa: CASSLELAGVISEQYF
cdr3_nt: TGTGCCAGCAGCTTAGAACTAGCGGGAGTGATTTCCGAGCAGTACTTC

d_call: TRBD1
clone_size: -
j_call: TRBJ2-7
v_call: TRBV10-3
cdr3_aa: CAISEQGGSYEQYF
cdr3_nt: TGTGCCATCAGTGAACAGGGGGGCTCCTACGAGCAGTACTTC

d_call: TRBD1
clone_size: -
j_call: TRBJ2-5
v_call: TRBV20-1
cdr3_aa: CSAVTGTGVWEQYF
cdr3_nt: TGCAGTGCTGTAACCGGGACAGGGGTGTGGGAGCAGTACTTC

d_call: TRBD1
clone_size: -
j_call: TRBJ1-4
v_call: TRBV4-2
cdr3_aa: CASSKLGQTNEKLFF
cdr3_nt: TGTGCCAGCAGCAAGTTGGGACAGACTAATGAAAAACTGTTTTTT

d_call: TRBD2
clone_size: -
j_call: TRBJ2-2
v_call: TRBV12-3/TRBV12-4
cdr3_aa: CASRPPSGGNTGELFF
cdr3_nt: TGTGCCAGCAGACCGCCTAGCGGGGGGAACACCGGGGAGCTGTTTTTT

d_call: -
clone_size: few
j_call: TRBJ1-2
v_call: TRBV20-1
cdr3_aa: CSASPGAYGYTF
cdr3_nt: TGCAGTGCTAGCCCAGGGGCCTATGGCTACACCTTC